The present T cell receptor beta chain was sequenced within a study of shared clonotypes between healthy human individuals. The data were produced by immunoSEQ multiplex PCR, yet TCRdb's version contains in-frame clones alone and is incomplete. The sample has about 340,000 clones; about 73% are singletons. Germline assignment: CDR1 MGHRA and CDR2 YSYEKL. V was clipped by 2 bases and J by 2 bases, with 12 bases between them. The CDR3 covers 15 residues. This clonotype originated in a man aged 25-40 years in good health. The sequencing sample was made of memory CD4+ T cells sorted from blood. Subset denoted: CD45RA-negative fraction. V and J are TRBV4-1 and TRBJ2-5, with D perhaps matching TRBD2 (6 bases). CDR3: CASSQTGLLQETQYF. The DNA for the CDR3 is TGCGCCAGCAGCCAAACGGGACTCCTACAAGAGACCCAGTACTTC.